The clone carrying this T cell receptor beta chain was seen at least ten times. The data were taken from a study of T-cell memory formation after mild COVID-19. TCRdb analysed the 5' RACE reads with MiXCR anew, one entry per CDR3 protein. Of 190,000 or so distinct CDR3 sequences listed, about 10% are singletons. V gave up 2 bases and J gave up 5 bases, with 9 bases separating them. The CDR3 totals 13 residues. Germline CDR1 and CDR2: SGDLS and YYNGEE. Source material: PBMCs or a T cell subset sorted from them (not recorded which). The TCR sequence derives from a young man who had mild COVID-19 (a few samples of this study predate the infection). Cell type and time point are not known. The chain couples TRBV9 to TRBJ2-3; D remains ambiguous. CDR3 amino acids: CASSVAFLDTQYF. Written as DNA, the CDR3 is TGTGCCAGCAGCGTTGCTTTTCTAGATACGCAGTATTTT.